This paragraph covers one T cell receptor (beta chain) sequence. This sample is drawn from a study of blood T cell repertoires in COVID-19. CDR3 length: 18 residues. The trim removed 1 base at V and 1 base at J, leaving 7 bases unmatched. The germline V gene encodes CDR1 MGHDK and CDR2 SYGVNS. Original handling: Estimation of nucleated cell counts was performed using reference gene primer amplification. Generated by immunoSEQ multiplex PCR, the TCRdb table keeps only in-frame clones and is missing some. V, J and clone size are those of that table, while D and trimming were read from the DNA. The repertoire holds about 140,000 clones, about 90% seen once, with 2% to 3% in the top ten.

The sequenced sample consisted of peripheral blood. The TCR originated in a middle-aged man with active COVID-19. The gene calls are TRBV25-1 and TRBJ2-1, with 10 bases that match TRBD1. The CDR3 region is CASSESYGQGVSYNEQFF. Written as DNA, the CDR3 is TGTGCCAGCAGTGAATCGTACGGACAGGGGGTTTCCTACAATGAGCAGTTCTTC. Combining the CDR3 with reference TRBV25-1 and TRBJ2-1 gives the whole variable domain EADIYQTPRYLVIGTGKKITLECSQTMGHDKMYWYQQDPGMELHLIHYSYGVNSTEKGDLSSESTVSRIRTEHFPLTLESARPSHTSQYLCASSESYGQGVSYNEQFFGPGTRLTVL.